Presented here are 5 T cell receptor beta chains from one specimen sequenced in a study of blood T cell repertoires in COVID-19. TCRdb's copy holds only in-frame clones and misses some; the assay was immunoSEQ multiplex PCR. The data show over 120,000 clones, with 88% seen just once and 1.5% to 2% held by the top ten. Sequences were obtained from peripheral blood. These TCRs come from a man between 65 and 85 years old with acute or convalescent COVID-19.

The V call is TRBV27, the J call TRBJ2-3, with D maybe TRBD1 (5 bases). The CDR3 has 17 amino acids. Trimming pared 3 bases from V and 5 bases from J, leaving 21 bases between. The V gene's germline CDR1 is MNHEY and CDR2 SMNVEV (reference sequence). The CDR3 DNA follows: TGTGCCAGCAGTTTCCTCGACAGAACGGGTGGTAGAGATACGCAGTATTTT. It codes for CASSFLDRTGGRDTQYF.

The gene calls are TRBV7-2 and TRBJ2-5; tentatively, D is TRBD2 (5 bases). Germline lookup yields CDR1 SGHTA and CDR2 FQGNSA. V shed 0 bases and J shed 4 bases, with 15 bases lying between them. The CDR3 length is 16 residues. The CDR3 spells CASSLAGAKSGETQYF. Written as DNA, the CDR3 is TGTGCCAGCAGCTTAGCGGGAGCCAAGTCGGGAGAGACCCAGTACTTC.

The rearrangement uses TRBV28 and TRBJ2-2; 13 bases match TRBD2. The CDR3 extends over 15 amino acids. Germline loops: CDR1 MDHEN, CDR2 SYDVKM. V lost 2 bases to trimming and J lost 6 bases; unmatched junction nucleotides: 0. The CDR3, as DNA: TGTGCCAGCAGTTTAGGACTAGCGGGAGCCGGGGAGCTGTTTTTT. This codes for CASSLGLAGAGELFF.

Points on this clone: At one of its ends the junction is not consistent with the germline gene, which may arise from a read error. The chain recombines TRBV5-1 with TRBJ1-4; TRBD1 might be the D (5 bases). This CDR3 spans 15 amino acids. CDR1 SGHRS and CDR2 YFSETQ come from the germline V gene. CDR3 in amino acids: CASSLAGTSGEKLFF. As DNA, the CDR3 is TGCGCCAGCAGTTTGGCCGGGACTTCGGGTGAAAAACTGTTTTTT.

J is TRBJ1-4 and V is TRBV5-1; possible D gene TRBD1, 5 bases. The V gene's germline CDR1 is SGHRS and CDR2 YFSETQ. The V end lost 3 bases, the J end lost 4 bases, and 10 bases lay between the germline ends. This CDR3 is 14 amino acids long. CDR3 amino acids: CASSYDSLNEKLFF. For the CDR3, the DNA is TGCGCCAGCAGCTACGACAGCCTTAATGAAAAACTGTTTTTT.